These 14 T cell receptor beta chains originate from one sample sequenced in a study of CD8 T cells in ankylosing spondylitis. TCRdb analysed the 5' RACE reads with MiXCR anew, one entry per CDR3 protein. The profile shows about 840,000 distinct CDR3 sequences, over 9.5% of them singletons. Study-wide points: Ankylosing spondylitis blood appeared to be characterized by a TCR beta motif of under 10 highly homologous variants.

Their recognized antigens are unknown. The sequencing input was blood, either unsorted or a sorted T cell fraction (not recorded which). Receptor source: a male donor with ankylosing spondylitis.

This clonotype was counted between two and nine times. The rearrangement links TRBV7-9 to TRBJ1-1, with a tentative D call TRBD1 (6 bases). Trimming took 5 bases from V and 6 from J, leaving 19 bases between them. Germline V gene sequence: CDR1 SEHNR, CDR2 FQNEAQ (reference sequence). This CDR3 has 15 residues. DNA for the CDR3: TGTGCCAGCAGCCCGTGGTCATCGGGGGGCTCTGAAGCTTTCTTT. Amino acids: CASSPWSSGGSEAFF.

In its sample, this clonotype was seen a few times. The chain has TRBV4-2 and TRBJ2-7, with D perhaps assigned TRBD1 or TRBD2 (5 bases each). V shed 4 bases and J shed 3 bases, with 13 bases lying between them. CDR1 is LGHNA and CDR2 is YNFKEQ in the germline V gene. The CDR3 spans 14 residues. CDR3: CASSRSRDLYEQYF. The CDR3 nucleotides are TGTGCCAGCAGCCGCTCCAGGGACCTCTACGAGCAGTACTTC.

As regards this clonotype: This is likely a read error, given that the CDR3 carries no conserved phenylalanine or tryptophan at its end. The chain joins TRBV11-3 to TRBJ2-7; a weak D match, TRBD2 (5 bases). Trimming shortened V by 3 bases and J by 0 bases, and 9 bases separated the two germline ends. This CDR3 comprises 14 residues. CDR1 is SGHNT and CDR2 is YENEEA in the germline V gene. Here the CDR3 DNA reads TGTGCCAGCAGCTTGGACTCGAACTCCTACGAGCAGTACATC. As protein: CASSLDSNSYEQYI.

Here the CDR3 reads CASSLIGRSPYNEQFF. CDR3 sequence (DNA): TGTGCCAGCTCACTTATAGGGAGGTCGCCCTACAATGAGCAGTTCTTC. This chain uses TRBV18 with TRBJ2-1, with D possibly matching TRBD2 (6 bases). Looked up from germline, CDR1 is KGHSH and CDR2 is LQKENI. This CDR3 region has 16 residues. V shed 4 bases and J shed 2 bases, with 15 bases lying between them.

This sequence joins TRBV10-3 and TRBJ2-2; D is possibly TRBD1 or TRBD2 (5 bases each). The CDR3 loop spans 14 amino acids. The V and J ends lost 8 bases and 6 bases respectively, with 16 bases between them. CDR1 and CDR2 (germline): ENHRY, SYGVKD. This CDR3 is CAIAGTQGPGELFF. For the CDR3, the DNA is TGTGCCATCGCCGGGACCCAAGGGCCCGGGGAGCTGTTTTTT.

This clonotype was observed a few times. The chain joins TRBV20-1 to TRBJ2-4, with 9 nucleotides matching TRBD1. The CDR3 has 14 amino acids. Germline CDR1 reads DFQATT; CDR2 reads SNEGSKA (reference sequence). The V segment lost 1 base and the J segment 8 bases; nucleotides outside the gene matches: 6. CDR3 amino acids: CSARGGTGMDIQYF. The CDR3 DNA reads as TGCAGTGCTAGAGGGGGGACAGGGATGGACATTCAGTACTTC.

This clonotype has more than one count but fewer than ten. The V and J genes are TRBV6-2 or TRBV6-3 and TRBJ2-1; D is unresolved. The V gene lost 4 bases and the J gene lost 1 base, with 8 bases spanning the gap. Germline V CDR1 and CDR2: MNHEY, SVGEGT. The CDR3 length is 14 residues. CDR3 sequence: CASSSSISYNEQFF. Written as DNA, the CDR3 is TGTGCCAGCAGTTCGTCCATATCCTACAATGAGCAGTTCTTC.

In this sample, this clonotype turned up once. The chain combines TRBV4-2 with TRBJ2-1, with D unresolved. This CDR3 has 13 amino acids. V was clipped by 10 bases and J by 2 bases, with 12 bases between them. Germline V gene sequence: CDR1 LGHNA, CDR2 YNFKEQ. The CDR3 region is CAMSPGPYNEQFF. The CDR3 region has the DNA TGTGCCATGAGCCCTGGCCCCTACAATGAGCAGTTCTTC.

The chain employs TRBV7-2 and TRBJ1-6, with D perhaps matching TRBD1 (5 bases). Per germline, CDR1 SGHTA and CDR2 FQGNSA. V lost 1 base to trimming and J lost 11 bases, with 9 bases between them. The CDR3 contains 13 residues. The CDR3 here is CASSLDAGTPLHF. Here the CDR3 DNA reads TGTGCCAGCAGCTTAGATGCAGGGACACCCCTCCACTTT.

The genes are TRBV12-3 or TRBV12-4 and TRBJ1-5, with a weak D call TRBD1 (6 bases). The CDR3 length is 14 residues. The ends were cut back, 1 base at V and 5 bases at J, with 9 bases in the middle. CDR3 nucleotide sequence: TGTGCCAGCAGTTTAGGGACAGCGTATCAGCCCCAGCATTTT. Translated: CASSLGTAYQPQHF.

This clonotype was seen only a few times. The chain carries TRBV10-3 and TRBJ2-2; no reliable D call. The CDR3 runs to 12 residues. V lost 7 bases and J lost 7, with 10 bases in between. Germline CDR1 and CDR2: ENHRY and SYGVKD. The CDR3, as DNA: TGTGCCATCACCGAATCCCTCGGGGAGCTGTTTTTT. This encodes CAITESLGELFF.

This clonotype was observed a handful of times. The gene calls are TRBV6-6 and TRBJ1-5, with D hard to call. Germline V gene data show CDR1 as MNHNY and CDR2 as SVGAGI (reference sequence). The CDR3 contains 12 residues. V was clipped by 2 bases and J by 7 bases, with 6 bases between them. This CDR3 is CASSYRSQPQHF. The CDR3 nucleotides read TGTGCCAGCAGTTACCGGTCCCAGCCCCAGCATTTT.

This clonotype has only a few counts. The chain carries TRBV28 and TRBJ2-7; 7 bases are a match to TRBD2. The germline V gene encodes CDR1 MDHEN and CDR2 SYDVKM. With 5 bases clipped from V and 3 bases from J, the junction kept 10 bases outside the gene matches. The CDR3 contains 15 residues. Written as DNA, the CDR3 is TGTGCCAGCAGTCCCGCCGGGACTACGTACTACGAGCAGTACTTC. As protein: CASSPAGTTYYEQYF.

The chain couples TRBV28 to TRBJ1-2, with D possibly TRBD1 on 5 matching bases. Germline CDR1 is MDHEN and CDR2 is SYDVKM. The CDR3 is 15 residues long. Trimming took off 0 bases at V and 6 bases at J, with 14 bases between the two ends. As DNA, the CDR3 is TGTGCCAGCAGTTTATGGGGAGCGACAGCACATGGCTACACCTTC. This translates into CASSLWGATAHGYTF.